Listed below are T cell receptor beta chains from one sample, sequenced in a study of a mutant IDH1 vaccine in newly diagnosed glioma. Produced via immunoSEQ multiplex PCR; TCRdb's table is partial and in-frame only. The sample consists of over 30,000 clones, over 70% of them appearing once. These receptors' targets are unknown. The source material was PBMCs, sampled from a glioma patient whose treatment included an IDH1 peptide vaccine. Receptors were obtained from a woman between 25 and 40 years old with glioma. Some clones in this sample may be carry-over from other donors' samples. Each CDR3 is given with its conserved first and last residue. The D gene is left open where the match is weak. Size is omitted from some rows. Given values are once, few, many or a class for expanded clones.

DNA	CDR3	D	V	J	size
TGTGCCACCAGCGGTAGGAGCGACGCCTCCTACGAGCAGTACTTC	CATSGRSDASYEQYF	NA	TRBV15	TRBJ2-7	NA
TGTGCCAGCAGTGAACTACAGGGCTGGGACACTGAAGCTTTCTTT	CASSELQGWDTEAFF	NA	TRBV27	TRBJ1-1	NA
TGTGCCAGTACCCGCCGAAACTATGGCTACACCTTC	CASTRRNYGYTF	NA	TRBV19	TRBJ1-2	once
TGCAGTACGGACAGGGCGGGGGAGCAGTACTTC	CSTDRAGEQYF	TRBD1	TRBV20-1	TRBJ2-7	NA
TGTGCCAGCAGGCGGGCCGGGACAGCTAATGAAAAACTGTTTTTT	CASRRAGTANEKLFF	TRBD1	TRBV2	TRBJ1-4	NA
TGTGCCAGCTCACCACCGTCCCTTAACTATGGCTACACCTTC	CASSPPSLNYGYTF	NA	TRBV18	TRBJ1-2	NA
TGTGCCAGCAAAGAGGTAGGCGGCCATGAGCAGTTCTTC	CASKEVGGHEQFF	NA	TRBV19	TRBJ2-1	NA
TGTGCCAGCGCACCGGGGGGGTCCCGGCCTAACTATGGCTACACCTTC	CASAPGGSRPNYGYTF	NA	TRBV5-4	TRBJ1-2	NA
TGTGCCAGCAGCTTACGGGACACCCTTTATGGCTACACCTTC	CASSLRDTLYGYTF	NA	TRBV7-2	TRBJ1-2	NA
TGTGCCAGCAGCTTTGTATCCGGGGAGCTGTTTTTT	CASSFVSGELFF	NA	TRBV7-9	TRBJ2-2	NA
TGTGCCAGTAGAGGACAGGGGGCTTTTGGAACTGAAGCTTTCTTT	CASRGQGAFGTEAFF	TRBD1	TRBV19	TRBJ1-1	once
TGTGCCTGGAGTCCCGGACAGGGAGTAGCCGAGCAGTACTTC	CAWSPGQGVAEQYF	TRBD1	TRBV30	TRBJ2-7	NA
TGTGCCATCAGTGAGAGGCAGGGAGTTCCTCTCAATGAGCAGTTCTTC	CAISERQGVPLNEQFF	NA	TRBV10-3	TRBJ2-1	NA
TGTGCCAGCAGCGGCGGCGGGGGGCGCAACACCGGGGAGCTGTTTTTT	CASSGGGGRNTGELFF	TRBD2	TRBV9	TRBJ2-2	NA
TGTGCCAGCAGTTACAGCAGGGGCGGCAATCAGCCCCAGCATTTT	CASSYSRGGNQPQHF	NA	TRBV27	TRBJ1-5	NA
TGTGCCAGCAGTTTAGAGGTTTGGGTTGGAAACACCATATATTTT	CASSLEVWVGNTIYF	NA	TRBV7-2	TRBJ1-3	once
TGTGCCAGCAGTACAGGGATGGATGGCTACACCTTC	CASSTGMDGYTF	NA	TRBV28	TRBJ1-2	NA
TGTGCCAGCAGTCTCCAGCTGTTGAACACTGAAGCTTTCTTT	CASSLQLLNTEAFF	NA	TRBV28	TRBJ1-1	NA
TGTGCCAGCAGCTTAAGGGCCGGGAGGAACACTGAAGCTTTCTTT	CASSLRAGRNTEAFF	NA	TRBV11-3	TRBJ1-1	NA
TGTGCCTGGAGTGGAAACAGGGGAGGCAAAAACATTCAGTACTTC	CAWSGNRGGKNIQYF	NA	TRBV30	TRBJ2-4	NA
TGCGCCAGCAACGAGCGGGAGTCCCCATACGAGCAGTACTTC	CASNERESPYEQYF	TRBD2	TRBV5-1	TRBJ2-7	once
TGTGCCAGCAGCTCCGGACCAGCGCAGTATTTT	CASSSGPAQYF	NA	TRBV11-1	TRBJ2-3	NA
TGTGCCAGCAGCGCCACAGGGGCGAACACTGAAGCTTTCTTT	CASSATGANTEAFF	TRBD1	TRBV9	TRBJ1-1	NA
TGTGCCTGCCTGAGGGACAGGGGGCCCTCTGGGGCCAACGTCCTGACTTTC	CACLRDRGPSGANVLTF	TRBD1	TRBV30	TRBJ2-6	NA
TGTGCCAGCAGTCAAGGCCTCACAGGGGGGGTCCGGAACACTGAAGCTTTCTTT	CASSQGLTGGVRNTEAFF	TRBD1	TRBV6-1	TRBJ1-1	NA
TGTGCCAGCAGCCCTCCGGGGGGGAAGAACACTGAAGCTTTCTTT	CASSPPGGKNTEAFF	NA	TRBV9	TRBJ1-1	NA
TGTGCCAGTAGTGGAACAGGGGGCAATCAGCCCCAGCATTTT	CASSGTGGNQPQHF	TRBD1	TRBV19	TRBJ1-5	NA
TGCGCCAGCAGTAGGGACCTCGACACTGAAGCTTTCTTT	CASSRDLDTEAFF	NA	TRBV10-1	TRBJ1-1	NA
TGTGCCAGCAGGCGGGGGGCGATTTTTGAAAAACTGTTTTTT	CASRRGAIFEKLFF	NA	TRBV2	TRBJ1-4	NA
TGCGCCAGCAGCCCCGGGACAGACCGTCCGACCTACACAGATACGCAGTATTTT	CASSPGTDRPTYTDTQYF	TRBD1	TRBV5-1	TRBJ2-3	NA
TGTGCCAGCAGCTTAGACGGAAGCTCTGGAAACACCATATATTTT	CASSLDGSSGNTIYF	NA	TRBV11-2	TRBJ1-3	NA
TGTGCCAGCAGTGATGATGGGTGGGGAGGGGAGCCCCAGCATTTT	CASSDDGWGGEPQHF	NA	TRBV6-1	TRBJ1-5	NA
TGTGCCAGCAGCACATTGGATACAGGGGCTTATAATTCACCCCTCCACTTT	CASSTLDTGAYNSPLHF	TRBD1	TRBV9	TRBJ1-6	NA
TGTGCCAGCAGCCCCCTGGACAGACCGGGGAGCTCCTACGAGCAGTACTTC	CASSPLDRPGSSYEQYF	NA	TRBV5-6	TRBJ2-7	NA
TGTGCCAGCAGCTTAATGACGTCTACGAACACTGAAGCTTTCTTT	CASSLMTSTNTEAFF	NA	TRBV6-5	TRBJ1-1	NA
TGTGCCAGCAGTTCGGGACGGGCCTATGGCTACACCTTC	CASSSGRAYGYTF	NA	TRBV5-4	TRBJ1-2	NA
TGTGCCAGCAGCGCCCTCAGGGGCAACGAGCAGTACTTC	CASSALRGNEQYF	NA	TRBV5-6	TRBJ2-7	NA
TGTGCCAGCAGTTCACGGACAGGGGTGGGATATGGCTACACCTTC	CASSSRTGVGYGYTF	TRBD1	TRBV6-6	TRBJ1-2	NA
TGTGCCAGCAGTGAACGCAGGCAGCCGAGCTCCTACAATGAGCAGTTCTTC	CASSERRQPSSYNEQFF	NA	TRBV2	TRBJ2-1	NA
TGTGCCAGCAGTTTATCGATAGATCCGGGGGCGCCGGGTGGCTACACCTTC	CASSLSIDPGAPGGYTF	NA	TRBV27	TRBJ1-2	NA
TGTGCCAGCTCGCCTGACAGCACCAACTATGGCTACACCTTC	CASSPDSTNYGYTF	NA	TRBV18	TRBJ1-2	few
TGTGCCTGGAGTGTGGATGCTAATGAAAAACTGTTTTTT	CAWSVDANEKLFF	NA	TRBV30	TRBJ1-4	few
TGCAGCGCCCGGGGTCACCCAGAGGGTTTAGCCAAAAACATTCAGTACTTC	CSARGHPEGLAKNIQYF	NA	TRBV29-1	TRBJ2-4	NA
TGTGCCAGCAGCTTCGGGTCGGACGGGGAGAACACTGAAGCTTTCTTT	CASSFGSDGENTEAFF	NA	TRBV7-8	TRBJ1-1	NA
TGTGCCAGCAGCCAAGGAGTTCGGAGCGAGACCCAGTACTTC	CASSQGVRSETQYF	NA	TRBV14	TRBJ2-5	few
TGTGCCAGCACCGGGGGACCTGACACCATATATTTT	CASTGGPDTIYF	NA	TRBV7-6	TRBJ1-3	NA
TGTGCCAGCAGTGGGGGCGGGGCCTCCTACAATGAGCAGTTCTTC	CASSGGGASYNEQFF	NA	TRBV6-1	TRBJ2-1	NA
TGTGCCAGCAGTTACGGACAGATCAATGAGCAGTTCTTC	CASSYGQINEQFF	NA	TRBV6-5	TRBJ2-1	NA
TGTGCCACTTTCGAGGGCGGGGGCTCCTACAATGAGCAGTTCTTC	CATFEGGGSYNEQFF	TRBD2	TRBV19	TRBJ2-1	once
TGTGCTAGTGGTTTGGCCGGGACAGGGGGCTACGAGCAGTACTTC	CASGLAGTGGYEQYF	TRBD1	TRBV12-5	TRBJ2-7	once
TGTGCCACCAGCCCGGGACTAGCAATAACAGATACGCAGTATTTT	CATSPGLAITDTQYF	TRBD2	TRBV15	TRBJ2-3	once
TGTGCCAGCAGGCGACTAGCTGTATACGGCAATGAGCAGTTCTTC	CASRRLAVYGNEQFF	TRBD2	TRBV2	TRBJ2-1	NA
TGTGCCAGCACGTCGCCCTCCCGTGGGGGCGAGCAGTACTTC	CASTSPSRGGEQYF	NA	TRBV2	TRBJ2-7	NA
TGTGCCAGCAGCTCCGACAGGGTGAACACTGAAGCTTTCTTT	CASSSDRVNTEAFF	TRBD1	TRBV5-4	TRBJ1-1	NA
TGTGCCAGTCCGGACAGGGCCTCTGGAAACACCATATATTTT	CASPDRASGNTIYF	TRBD1	TRBV6-1	TRBJ1-3	NA
TGTGCCAGCAGCTTAGCGAAAGGCTATGGCTACACCTTC	CASSLAKGYGYTF	NA	TRBV7-2	TRBJ1-2	NA